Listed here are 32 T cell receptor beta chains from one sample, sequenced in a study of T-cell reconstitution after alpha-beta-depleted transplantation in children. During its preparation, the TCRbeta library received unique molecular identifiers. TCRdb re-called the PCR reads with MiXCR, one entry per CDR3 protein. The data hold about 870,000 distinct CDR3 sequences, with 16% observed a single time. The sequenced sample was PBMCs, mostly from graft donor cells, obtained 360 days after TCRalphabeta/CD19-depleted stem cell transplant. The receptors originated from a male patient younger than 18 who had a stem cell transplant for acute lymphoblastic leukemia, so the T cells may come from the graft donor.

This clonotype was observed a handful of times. CDR3 in DNA: TGTGCCAGCAGTCTATTAGGAGGTCTTGGGAATTCACCCCTCCACTTT. Protein sequence: CASSLLGGLGNSPLHF. The chain is built from TRBV12-3 or TRBV12-4 and TRBJ1-6; D is unclear. V was shortened by 5 bases and J by 7 bases, with 18 bases between the two germline ends. The CDR3 covers 16 residues.

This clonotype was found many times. The CDR3 region has the DNA TGTGCCAGCAGTCATCTAGCGGGATCAAACACCGGGGAGCTGTTTTTT. It yields the protein CASSHLAGSNTGELFF. This chain uses TRBV6-1 with TRBJ2-2; 9 nucleotides match TRBD2. V shed 5 bases, J shed 2 bases, and the junction held 6 bases outside the gene matches. Germline V gene lookup returns CDR1 MNHNS and CDR2 SASEGT. The CDR3 length is 16 residues.

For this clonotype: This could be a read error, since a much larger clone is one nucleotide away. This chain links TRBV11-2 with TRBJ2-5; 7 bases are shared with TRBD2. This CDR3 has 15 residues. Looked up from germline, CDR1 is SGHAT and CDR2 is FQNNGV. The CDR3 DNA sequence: TGTACCAGCAGCTTAGTTCGCGGGAGTGGAGAGACCCAGTACTTC. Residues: CTSSLVRGSGETQYF.

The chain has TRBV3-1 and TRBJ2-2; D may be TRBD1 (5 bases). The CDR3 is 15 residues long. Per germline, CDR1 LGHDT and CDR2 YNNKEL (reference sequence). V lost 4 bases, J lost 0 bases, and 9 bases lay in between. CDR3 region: CASSLQEANTGELFF. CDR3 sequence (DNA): TGTGCCAGCAGCCTACAGGAAGCGAACACCGGGGAGCTGTTTTTT. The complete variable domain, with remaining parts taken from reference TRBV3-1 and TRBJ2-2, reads DTAVSQTPKYLVTQMGNDKSIKCEQNLGHDTMYWYKQDSKKFLKIMFSYNNKELIINETVPNRFSPKSPDKAHLNLHINSLELGDSAVYFCASSLQEANTGELFFGEGSRLTVL.

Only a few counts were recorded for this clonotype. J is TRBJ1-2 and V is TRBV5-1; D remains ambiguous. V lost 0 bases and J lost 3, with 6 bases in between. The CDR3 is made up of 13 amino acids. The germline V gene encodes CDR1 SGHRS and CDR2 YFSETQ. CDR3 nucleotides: TGCGCCAGCAGCTTGGGCGCTTACTATGGCTACACCTTC. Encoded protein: CASSLGAYYGYTF.

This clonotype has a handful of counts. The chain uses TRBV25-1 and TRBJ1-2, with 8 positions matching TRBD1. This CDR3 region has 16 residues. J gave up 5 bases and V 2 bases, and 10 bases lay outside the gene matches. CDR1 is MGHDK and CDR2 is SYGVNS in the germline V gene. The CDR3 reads CASSEKAGGYAYGYTF. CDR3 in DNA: TGTGCCAGCAGTGAAAAGGCAGGGGGCTACGCTTATGGCTACACCTTC.

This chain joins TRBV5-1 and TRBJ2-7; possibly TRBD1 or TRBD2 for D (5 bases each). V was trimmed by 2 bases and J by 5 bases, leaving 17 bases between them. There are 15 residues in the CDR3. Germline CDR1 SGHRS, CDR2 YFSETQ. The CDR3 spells CASSFGDGPGDEQYF. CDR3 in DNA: TGCGCCAGCAGCTTCGGGGACGGCCCGGGCGACGAGCAGTACTTC.

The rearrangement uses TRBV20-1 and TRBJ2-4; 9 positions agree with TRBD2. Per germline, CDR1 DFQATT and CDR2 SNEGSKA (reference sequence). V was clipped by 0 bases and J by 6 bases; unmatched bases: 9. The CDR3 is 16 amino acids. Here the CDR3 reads CSAREPGGRAANIQYF. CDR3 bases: TGCAGTGCTAGAGAGCCCGGCGGGAGGGCCGCAAACATTCAGTACTTC.

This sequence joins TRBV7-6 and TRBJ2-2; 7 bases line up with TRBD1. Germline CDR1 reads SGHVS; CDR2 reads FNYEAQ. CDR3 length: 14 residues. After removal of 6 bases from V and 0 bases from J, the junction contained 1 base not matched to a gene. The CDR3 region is CASRRGPNTGELFF. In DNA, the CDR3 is TGTGCCAGCAGAAGGGGGCCGAACACCGGGGAGCTGTTTTTT.

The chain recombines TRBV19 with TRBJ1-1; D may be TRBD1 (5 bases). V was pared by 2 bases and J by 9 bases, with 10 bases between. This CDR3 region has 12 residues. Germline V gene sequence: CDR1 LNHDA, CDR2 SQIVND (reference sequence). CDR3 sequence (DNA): TGTGCCAGTAGTATATCTCGACAGAAAGCTTTCTTT. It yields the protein CASSISRQKAFF.

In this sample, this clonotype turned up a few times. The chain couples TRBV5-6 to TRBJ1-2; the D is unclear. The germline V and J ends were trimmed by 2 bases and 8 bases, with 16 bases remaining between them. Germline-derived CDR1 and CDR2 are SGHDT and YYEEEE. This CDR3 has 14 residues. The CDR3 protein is CASSFETSSKGYTF. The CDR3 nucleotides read TGTGCCAGCAGCTTTGAAACTTCGAGCAAGGGCTACACCTTC.

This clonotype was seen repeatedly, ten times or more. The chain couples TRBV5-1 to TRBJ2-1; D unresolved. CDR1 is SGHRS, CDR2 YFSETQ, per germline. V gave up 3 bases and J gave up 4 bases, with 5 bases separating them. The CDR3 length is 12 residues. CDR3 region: CASSSQYNEQFF. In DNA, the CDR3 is TGCGCCAGCAGCTCCCAGTACAATGAGCAGTTCTTC.

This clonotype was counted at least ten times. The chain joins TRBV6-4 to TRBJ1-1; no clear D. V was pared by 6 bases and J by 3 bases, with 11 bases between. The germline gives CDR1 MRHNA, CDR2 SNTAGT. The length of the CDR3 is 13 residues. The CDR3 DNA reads TGTGCCAGCAGGGCTAGGTGGGACACTGAAGCTTTCTTT. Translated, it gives CASRARWDTEAFF.

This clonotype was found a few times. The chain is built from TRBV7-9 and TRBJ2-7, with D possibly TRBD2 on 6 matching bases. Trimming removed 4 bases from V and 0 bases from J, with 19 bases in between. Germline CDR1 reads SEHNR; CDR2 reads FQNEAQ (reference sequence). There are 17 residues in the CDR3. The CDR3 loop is CASSSGGGLGGSYEQYF. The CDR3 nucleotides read TGTGCCAGCAGCTCCGGTGGCGGTTTGGGGGGCTCCTACGAGCAGTACTTC.

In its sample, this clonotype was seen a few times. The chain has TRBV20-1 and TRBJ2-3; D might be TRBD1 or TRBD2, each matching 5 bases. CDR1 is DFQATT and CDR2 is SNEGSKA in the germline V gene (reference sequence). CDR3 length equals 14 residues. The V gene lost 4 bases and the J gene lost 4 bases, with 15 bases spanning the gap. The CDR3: CSANGLLGPDTQYF. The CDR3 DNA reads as TGCAGTGCTAACGGACTCCTGGGACCAGATACGCAGTATTTT.

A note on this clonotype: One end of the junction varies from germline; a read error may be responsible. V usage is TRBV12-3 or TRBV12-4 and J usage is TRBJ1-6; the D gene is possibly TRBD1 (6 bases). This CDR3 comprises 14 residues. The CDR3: CASSLEGGEPPLHF. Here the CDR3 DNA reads TGTGCCAGCAGCTTAGAGGGGGGCGAGCCACCCCTCCACTTT.

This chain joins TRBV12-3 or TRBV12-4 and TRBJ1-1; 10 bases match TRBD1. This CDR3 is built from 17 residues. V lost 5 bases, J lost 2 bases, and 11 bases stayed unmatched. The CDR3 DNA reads TGTGCCAGCAGTCTTCGGACAGGGGGAATCTTTAACACTGAAGCTTTCTTT. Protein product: CASSLRTGGIFNTEAFF.

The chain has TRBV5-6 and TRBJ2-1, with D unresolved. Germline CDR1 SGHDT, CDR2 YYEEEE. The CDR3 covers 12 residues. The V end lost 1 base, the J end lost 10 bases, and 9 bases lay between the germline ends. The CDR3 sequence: CASSLTLIEQFF. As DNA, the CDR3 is TGTGCCAGCAGCTTGACCCTAATAGAGCAGTTCTTC.

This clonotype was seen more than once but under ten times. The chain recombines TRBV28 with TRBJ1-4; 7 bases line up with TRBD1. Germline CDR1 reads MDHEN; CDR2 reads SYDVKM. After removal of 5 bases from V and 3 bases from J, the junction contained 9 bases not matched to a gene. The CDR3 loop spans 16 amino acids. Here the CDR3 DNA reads TGTGCCAGCAGTCCCTTCCGCAGGGGGGCTAATGAAAAACTGTTTTTT. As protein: CASSPFRRGANEKLFF.

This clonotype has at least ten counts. The CDR3 DNA reads TGCGCCAGCAGCGTGCGGGACAGGGGTTCCGAGCAGTACTTC. This translates into CASSVRDRGSEQYF. V and J are TRBV5-1 and TRBJ2-7, with 10 bases matching TRBD1. The V gene's germline CDR1 is SGHRS and CDR2 YFSETQ. This CDR3 spans 14 amino acids. With V trimmed by 4 bases and J by 6 bases, 7 bases remained unmatched.

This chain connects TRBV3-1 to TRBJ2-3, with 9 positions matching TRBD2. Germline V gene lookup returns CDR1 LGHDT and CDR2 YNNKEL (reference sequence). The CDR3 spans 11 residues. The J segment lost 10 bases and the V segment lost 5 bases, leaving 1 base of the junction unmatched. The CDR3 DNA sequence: TGTGCCAGCAGCTCTAGCGGGGCGCAGTATTTT. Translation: CASSSSGAQYF.

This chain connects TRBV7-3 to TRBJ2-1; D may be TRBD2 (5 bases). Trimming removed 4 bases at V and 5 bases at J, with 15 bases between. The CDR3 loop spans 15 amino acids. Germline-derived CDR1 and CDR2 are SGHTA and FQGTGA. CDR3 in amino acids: CASSSSGGSNNEQFF. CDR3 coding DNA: TGTGCCAGCAGCTCCTCCGGAGGCTCGAACAATGAGCAGTTCTTC.

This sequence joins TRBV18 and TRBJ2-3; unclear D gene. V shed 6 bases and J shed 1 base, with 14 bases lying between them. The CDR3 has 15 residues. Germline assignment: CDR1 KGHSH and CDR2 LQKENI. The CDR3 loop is CASSLRHLGTDTQYF. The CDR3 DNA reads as TGTGCCAGCTCCCTCCGACATCTGGGCACAGATACGCAGTATTTT.

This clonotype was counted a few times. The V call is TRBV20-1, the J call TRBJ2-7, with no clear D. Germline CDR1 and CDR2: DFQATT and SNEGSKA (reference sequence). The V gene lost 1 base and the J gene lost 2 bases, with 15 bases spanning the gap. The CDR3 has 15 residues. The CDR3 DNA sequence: TGCAGTGCTAGAGGGTTGGAGACAACCACCTACGAGCAGTACTTC. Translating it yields CSARGLETTTYEQYF.

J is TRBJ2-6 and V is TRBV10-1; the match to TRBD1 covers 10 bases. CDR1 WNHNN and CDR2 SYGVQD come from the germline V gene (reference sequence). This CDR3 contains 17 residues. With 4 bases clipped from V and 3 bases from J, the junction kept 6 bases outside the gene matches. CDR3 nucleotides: TGCGCCAGCAGTGCCGGGACAGGGGCCCTTGGGGCCAACGTCCTGACTTTC. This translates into CASSAGTGALGANVLTF.

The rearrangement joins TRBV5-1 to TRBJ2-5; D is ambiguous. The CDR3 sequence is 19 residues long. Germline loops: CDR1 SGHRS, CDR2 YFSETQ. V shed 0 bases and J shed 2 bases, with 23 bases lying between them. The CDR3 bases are TGCGCCAGCAGCTTGGGGCATATTCTGTGGGAAACAGCACAAGAGACCCAGTACTTC. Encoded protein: CASSLGHILWETAQETQYF.

The CDR3 sequence: CASSYAGSNYGYTF. The CDR3 bases are TGTGCCAGCAGTTACGCCGGCTCTAACTATGGCTACACCTTC. The gene calls are TRBV2 and TRBJ1-2; D unresolved. The CDR3 is made up of 14 amino acids. V gave up 5 bases and J gave up 0 bases, with 10 bases separating them. CDR1 and CDR2 (germline): SNHLY, FYNNEI. Filled out from reference TRBV2 and TRBJ1-2, the complete variable domain reads EPEVTQTPSHQVTQMGQEVILRCVPISNHLYFYWYRQILGQKVEFLVSFYNNEISEKSEIFDDQFSVERPDGSNFTLKIRSTKLEDSAMYFCASSYAGSNYGYTFGSGTRLTVV.

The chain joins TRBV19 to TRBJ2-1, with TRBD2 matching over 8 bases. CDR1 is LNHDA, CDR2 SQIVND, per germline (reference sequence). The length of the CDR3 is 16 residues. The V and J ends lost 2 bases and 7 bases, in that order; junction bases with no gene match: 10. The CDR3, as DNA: TGTGCCAGTAGTATAAGGGGAGCGGGAGCCAGGAATGAGCAGTTCTTC. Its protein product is CASSIRGAGARNEQFF.

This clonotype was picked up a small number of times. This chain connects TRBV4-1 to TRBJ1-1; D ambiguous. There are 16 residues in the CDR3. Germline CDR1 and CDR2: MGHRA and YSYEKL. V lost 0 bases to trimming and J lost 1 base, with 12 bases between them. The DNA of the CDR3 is TGCGCCAGCAGCCAAGATCGGAAGGGCCCGAACACTGAAGCTTTCTTT. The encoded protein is CASSQDRKGPNTEAFF.

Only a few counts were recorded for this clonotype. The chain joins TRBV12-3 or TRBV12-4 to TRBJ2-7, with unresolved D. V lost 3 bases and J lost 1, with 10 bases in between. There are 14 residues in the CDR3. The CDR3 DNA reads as TGTGCCAGCAGTTTCCCCTCCGCGTCCTACGAGCAGTACTTC. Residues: CASSFPSASYEQYF.

As DNA, the CDR3 is TGTGCCAGCAGCCCGTATGGGACTAGGGAGGCAGATACGCAGTATTTT. It yields the protein CASSPYGTREADTQYF. The J gene is TRBJ2-3, the V gene TRBV3-1, with TRBD2 matching 8 bases. V trimming: 4 bases; J trimming: 4 bases; junction bases outside the gene matches: 10. This CDR3 is 16 amino acids long. Per the germline V gene, CDR1 is LGHDT and CDR2 is YNNKEL (reference sequence).

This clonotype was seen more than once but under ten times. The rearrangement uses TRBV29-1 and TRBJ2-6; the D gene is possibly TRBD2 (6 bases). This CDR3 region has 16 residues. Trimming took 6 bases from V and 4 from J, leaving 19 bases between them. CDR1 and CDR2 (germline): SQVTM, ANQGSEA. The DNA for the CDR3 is TGCAGCGTCCCGGAGGGCCCCCTCTACGGGGCCAACGTCCTGACTTTC. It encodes CSVPEGPLYGANVLTF.